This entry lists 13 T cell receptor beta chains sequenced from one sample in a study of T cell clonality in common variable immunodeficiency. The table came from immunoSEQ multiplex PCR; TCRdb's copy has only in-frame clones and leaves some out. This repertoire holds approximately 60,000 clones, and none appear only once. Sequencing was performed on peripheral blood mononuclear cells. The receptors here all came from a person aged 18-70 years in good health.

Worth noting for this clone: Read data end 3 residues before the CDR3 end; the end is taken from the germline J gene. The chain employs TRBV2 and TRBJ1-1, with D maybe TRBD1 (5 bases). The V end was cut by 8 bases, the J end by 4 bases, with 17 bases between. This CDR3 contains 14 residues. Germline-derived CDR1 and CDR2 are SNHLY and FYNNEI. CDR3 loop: CASALGAAGTEAFF. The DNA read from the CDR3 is TGTGCCAGCGCCCTAGGGGCCGCCGGCACTGAA.

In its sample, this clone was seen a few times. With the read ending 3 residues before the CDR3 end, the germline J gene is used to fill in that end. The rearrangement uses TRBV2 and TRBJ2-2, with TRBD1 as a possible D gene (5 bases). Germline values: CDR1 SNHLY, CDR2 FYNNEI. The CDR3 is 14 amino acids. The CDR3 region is CASSGTSTNEKLFF. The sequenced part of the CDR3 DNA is TGTGCCAGCAGTGGGACATCAACTAATGAAAAG. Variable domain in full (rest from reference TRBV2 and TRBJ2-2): EPEVTQTPSHQVTQMGQEVILRCVPISNHLYFYWYRQILGQKVEFLVSFYNNEISEKSEIFDDQFSVERPDGSNFTLKIRSTKLEDSAMYFCASSGTSTNEKLFFGEGSRLTVL.

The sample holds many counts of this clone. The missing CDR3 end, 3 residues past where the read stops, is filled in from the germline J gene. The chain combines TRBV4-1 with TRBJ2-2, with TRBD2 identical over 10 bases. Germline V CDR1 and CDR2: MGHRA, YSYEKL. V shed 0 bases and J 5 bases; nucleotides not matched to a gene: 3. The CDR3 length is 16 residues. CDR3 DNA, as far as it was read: TGCGCCAGCAGCCAAGATGAGCGGGAGGGGACCGGGGAG. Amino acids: CASSQDEREGTGE. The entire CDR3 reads CASSQDEREGTGELFF.

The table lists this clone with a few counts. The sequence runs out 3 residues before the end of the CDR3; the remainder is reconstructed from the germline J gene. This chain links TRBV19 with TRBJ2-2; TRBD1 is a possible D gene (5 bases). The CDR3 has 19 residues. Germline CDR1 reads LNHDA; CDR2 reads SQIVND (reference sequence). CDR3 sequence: CASRRENALFPSGANVLFF. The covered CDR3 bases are TGTGCCAGTCGCAGAGAGAACGCACTCTTCCCCTCTGGGGCCAACGTG.

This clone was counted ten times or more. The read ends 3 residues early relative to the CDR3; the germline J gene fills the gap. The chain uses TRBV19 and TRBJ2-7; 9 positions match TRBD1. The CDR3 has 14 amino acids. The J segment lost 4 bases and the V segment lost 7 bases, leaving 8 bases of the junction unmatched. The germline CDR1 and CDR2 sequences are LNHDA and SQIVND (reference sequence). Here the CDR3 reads CASTDGGQGYEQYF. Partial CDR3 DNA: TGTGCCAGTACCGATGGGGGACAGGGTTACGAG.

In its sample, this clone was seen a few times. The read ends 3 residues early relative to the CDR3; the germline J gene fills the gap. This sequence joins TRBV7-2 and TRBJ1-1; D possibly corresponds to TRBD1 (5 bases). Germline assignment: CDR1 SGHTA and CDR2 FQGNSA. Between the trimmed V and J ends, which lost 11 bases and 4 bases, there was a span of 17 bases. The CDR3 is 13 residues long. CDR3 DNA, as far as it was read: TGTGCCTCAAGACTTGCGGGGGGCACTGAA. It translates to CASRLAGGTE. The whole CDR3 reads CASRLAGGTEAFF.

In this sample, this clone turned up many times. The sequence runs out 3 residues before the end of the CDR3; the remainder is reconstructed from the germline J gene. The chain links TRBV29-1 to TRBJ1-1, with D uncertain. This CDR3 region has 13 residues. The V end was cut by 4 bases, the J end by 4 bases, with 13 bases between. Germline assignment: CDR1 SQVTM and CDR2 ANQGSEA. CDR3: CSVVKRTGTEAFF. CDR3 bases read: TGCAGCGTTGTAAAGAGAACGGGCACTGAA.

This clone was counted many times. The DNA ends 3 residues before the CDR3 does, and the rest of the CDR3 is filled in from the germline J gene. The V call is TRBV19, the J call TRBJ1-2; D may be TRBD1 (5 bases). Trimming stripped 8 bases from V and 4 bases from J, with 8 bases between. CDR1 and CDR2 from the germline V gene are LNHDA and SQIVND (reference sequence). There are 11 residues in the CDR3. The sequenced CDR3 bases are TGTGCCAGTTCGAGGGGCTATGGC. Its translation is CASSRGYG. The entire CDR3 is CASSRGYGYTF.

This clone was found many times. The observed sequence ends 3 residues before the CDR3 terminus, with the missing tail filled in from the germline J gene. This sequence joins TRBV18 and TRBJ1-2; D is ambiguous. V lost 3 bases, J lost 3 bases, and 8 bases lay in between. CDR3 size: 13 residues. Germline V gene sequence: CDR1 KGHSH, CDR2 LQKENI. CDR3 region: CASSPPAYYGYTF. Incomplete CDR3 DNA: TGTGCCAGCTCACCCCCAGCGTACTATGGC. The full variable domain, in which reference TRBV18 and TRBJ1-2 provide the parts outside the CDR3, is NAGVMQNPRHLVRRRGQEARLRCSPMKGHSHVYWYRQLPEEGLKFMVYLQKENIIDESGMPKERFSAEFPKEGPSILRIQQVVRGDSAAYFCASSPPAYYGYTFGSGTRLTVV.

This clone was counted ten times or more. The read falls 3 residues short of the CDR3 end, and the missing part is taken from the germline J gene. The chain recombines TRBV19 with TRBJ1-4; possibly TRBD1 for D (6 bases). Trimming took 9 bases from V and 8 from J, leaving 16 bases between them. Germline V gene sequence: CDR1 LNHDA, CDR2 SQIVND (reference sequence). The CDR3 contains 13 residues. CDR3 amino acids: CASRTGSGEKLFF. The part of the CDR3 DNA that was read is TGTGCCAGCAGAACAGGGTCGGGAGAAAAA.

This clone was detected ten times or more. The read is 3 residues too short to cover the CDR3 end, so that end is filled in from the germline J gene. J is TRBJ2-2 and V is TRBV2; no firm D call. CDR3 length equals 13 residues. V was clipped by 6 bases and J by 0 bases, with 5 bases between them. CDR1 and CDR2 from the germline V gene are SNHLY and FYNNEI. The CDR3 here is CASRGSNTGELFF. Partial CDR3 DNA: TGTGCCAGCAGAGGCTCGAACACCGGGGAG.

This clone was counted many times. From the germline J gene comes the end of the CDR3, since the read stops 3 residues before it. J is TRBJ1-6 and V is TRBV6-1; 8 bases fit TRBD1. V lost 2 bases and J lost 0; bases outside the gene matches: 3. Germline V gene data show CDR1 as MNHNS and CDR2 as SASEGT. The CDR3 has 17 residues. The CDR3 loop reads CASSERQGSSYNSPLHF. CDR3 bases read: TGTGCCAGCAGTGAAAGACAGGGGAGCTCCTATAATTCACCC.

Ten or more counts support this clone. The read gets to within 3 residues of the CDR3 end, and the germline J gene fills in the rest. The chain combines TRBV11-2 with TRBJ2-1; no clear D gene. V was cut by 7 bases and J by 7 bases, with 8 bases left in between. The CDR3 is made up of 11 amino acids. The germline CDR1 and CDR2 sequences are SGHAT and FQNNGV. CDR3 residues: CASTVMNEQFF. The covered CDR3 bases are TGTGCCAGCACCGTAATGAATGAG.